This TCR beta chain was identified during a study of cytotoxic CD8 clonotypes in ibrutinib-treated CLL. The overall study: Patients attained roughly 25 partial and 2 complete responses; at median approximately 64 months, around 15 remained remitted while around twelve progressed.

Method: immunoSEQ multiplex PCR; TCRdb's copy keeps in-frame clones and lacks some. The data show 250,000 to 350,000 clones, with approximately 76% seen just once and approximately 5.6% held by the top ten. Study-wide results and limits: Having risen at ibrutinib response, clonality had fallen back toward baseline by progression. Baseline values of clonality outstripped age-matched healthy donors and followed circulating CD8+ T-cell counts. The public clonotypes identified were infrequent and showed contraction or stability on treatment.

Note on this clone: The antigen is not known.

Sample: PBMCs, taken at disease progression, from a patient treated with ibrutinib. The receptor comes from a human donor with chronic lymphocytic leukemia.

The CDR3 nucleotides are TGTGCCAGTAGGGCCCGAGGAAGGGACTCTAATGAGCAGTTCTTC. Translating gives CASRARGRDSNEQFF. This sequence joins TRBV19 and TRBJ2-1; D is perhaps TRBD2 (6 bases). V lost 6 bases and J lost 7, with 19 bases in between. In germline, CDR1 is LNHDA, CDR2 SQIVND (reference sequence). The CDR3 spans 15 residues.